This T cell receptor beta chain appears in the sequencing data of a study of T cells after yellow fever vaccination. Study-level results: Highly abundant clonotypes carried over from the bulk population could end up in FACS-sorted repertoires as contaminants. Clonotypes appearing in both CD4 and CD8 compartments existed, and their share was small.

There are a few counts of this clonotype. Its matching antigen is unknown. The CDR3 totals 13 residues. CDR1 is SGHTA, CDR2 FQGNSA, per germline. Between the trimmed V and J ends, which lost 3 bases and 8 bases, there was a span of 11 bases. 5'RACE template switching added a universal primer site and UMIs to TCR cDNA. TCRdb re-called the 5' RACE reads with MiXCR, one entry per CDR3 protein. This sample carries under 250,000 distinct CDR3 sequences, approximately 3.2% of them seen once, and the ten largest clones take about 3%. This specimen consisted of CD4+ T cells sorted from PBMCs, obtained 10 days after the yellow fever booster vaccination. The chain joins TRBV7-2 to TRBJ1-5; D is perhaps TRBD1 (5 bases). The sequence derives from a man younger than 35 who received the YFV17D yellow fever vaccine. The CDR3 loop is CASSFSGQEPQHF. The CDR3 bases are TGTGCCAGCAGCTTTTCTGGACAAGAGCCCCAGCATTTT.